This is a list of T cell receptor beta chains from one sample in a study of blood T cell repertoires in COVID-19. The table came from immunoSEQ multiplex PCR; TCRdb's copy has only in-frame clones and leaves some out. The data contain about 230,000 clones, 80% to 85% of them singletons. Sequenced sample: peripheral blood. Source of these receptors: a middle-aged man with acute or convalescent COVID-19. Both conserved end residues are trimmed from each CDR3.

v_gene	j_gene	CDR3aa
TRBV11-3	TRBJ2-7	ASSLTGRDSYEQY
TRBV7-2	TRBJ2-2	ASSLELRYTGELF
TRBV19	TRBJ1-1	ASREGASMVAF
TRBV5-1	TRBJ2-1	ASSLEGISYNEQF
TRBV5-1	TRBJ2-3	ASTVTGEDTQY
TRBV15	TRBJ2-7	ATSRDRGHYEQY
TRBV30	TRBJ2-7	AWTKGPQAYEQY
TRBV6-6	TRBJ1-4	ASSLAGGPTNEKLF
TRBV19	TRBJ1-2	ASSPGTGAGYGYT
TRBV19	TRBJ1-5	ASTPNGGSNQPQH
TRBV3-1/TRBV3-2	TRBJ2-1	ASSQEGQKEF
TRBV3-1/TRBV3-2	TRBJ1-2	ASSHLRGQGYGYT
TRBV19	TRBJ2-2	ASSRRGLAGFTGELF
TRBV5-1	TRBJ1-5	ASSLSPGQVNQPQH
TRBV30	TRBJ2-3	AWSGPLAGGQDTQY
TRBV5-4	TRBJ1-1	ASSARQGMNTEAF
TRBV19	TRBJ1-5	ASSAGQGNWQPQH
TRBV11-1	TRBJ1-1	ASSLDRGLPSEAF
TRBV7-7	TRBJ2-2	ASSHGQASTGELF
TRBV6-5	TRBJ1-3	ASSLGVSGNTIY
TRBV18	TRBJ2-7	ASSTKGLRSYEQY
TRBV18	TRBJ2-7	ASSPRPSGSPYEQY
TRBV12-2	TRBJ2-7	ASRLPPRDRRYEQY
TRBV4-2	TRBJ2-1	ASSQDVAGEQF
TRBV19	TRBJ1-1	ASSRGTGGLGTEAF
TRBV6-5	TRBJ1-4	ASSYSSDEKLF
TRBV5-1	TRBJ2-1	ASSLGLAPVKNEQF
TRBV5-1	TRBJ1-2	ASSLGSPEGYT
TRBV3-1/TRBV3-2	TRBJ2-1	ASSQLAGTEQF
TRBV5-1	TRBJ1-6	ASSADRGNSPLH
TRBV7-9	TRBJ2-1	ASRQTENEQF
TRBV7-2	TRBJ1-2	ASSWYGTGSGYT
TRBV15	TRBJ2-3	ATSRGRGRVTDTQY
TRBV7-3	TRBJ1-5	ASSSDTNQPQH
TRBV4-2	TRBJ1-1	ASSQERTGVSAF
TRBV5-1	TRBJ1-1	ASSFLDRADTEAF
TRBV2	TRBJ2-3	ASSETGGPTDTQY
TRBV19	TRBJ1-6	ASSPGQGYSYNSPLH
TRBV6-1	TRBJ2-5	ASSDIGQGTETQY
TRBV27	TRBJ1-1	ASKDRGLGTEAF
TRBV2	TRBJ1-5	ASSITGTGVSNQPQH
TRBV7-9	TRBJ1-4	ASSPTGEGREKLF